These 10 T cell receptor beta chains were all obtained from the same sample, sequenced in a study of blood T cell repertoires in COVID-19. Profiling relied on immunoSEQ multiplex PCR, and the TCRdb table lists in-frame clones only, not all of them. The repertoire holds tens of thousands of clones, with roughly four fifths as singletons. Specimen: peripheral blood. Receptors were obtained from a man aged 55 to 70 with COVID-19, enrolled during active disease.

This chain joins TRBV5-4 and TRBJ1-2; weak D call: TRBD1 (5 bases). CDR3 size: 13 residues. V dropped 0 bases and J dropped 8 bases, with 11 bases sitting between them. Looked up from germline, CDR1 is SGHNT and CDR2 is YYREEE (reference sequence). The CDR3 DNA reads as TGTGCCAGCAGCTTGGGGCAGGGAGGCGGCTACACCTTC. Translating it yields CASSLGQGGGYTF. Full variable domain (rest looked up from reference TRBV5-4 and TRBJ1-2): ETGVTQSPTHLIKTRGQQVTLRCSSQSGHNTVSWYQQALGQGPQFIFQYYREEENGRGNFPPRFSGLQFPNYSSELNVNALELDDSALYLCASSLGQGGGYTFGSGTRLTVV.

The table lists this clone with a count of one. The chain has TRBV5-1 and TRBJ2-3; 8 positions agree with TRBD2. This CDR3 is built from 14 residues. The V and J ends lost 2 bases and 5 bases, in that order; junction bases with no gene match: 4. Germline V gene data show CDR1 as SGHRS and CDR2 as YFSETQ. The CDR3 DNA reads as TGCGCCAGCAGCTTAGGCCGGGGGGGAGATACGCAGTATTTT. Residues: CASSLGRGGDTQYF.

This clone was seen a few times. V is TRBV5-6 and J is TRBJ2-5, with a weak D call TRBD1 (6 bases). V lost 3 bases and J lost 5, with 14 bases in between. In germline, CDR1 is SGHDT, CDR2 YYEEEE. There are 14 residues in the CDR3. This chain's CDR3 is CASSSRTAGETQYF. In nucleotides, the CDR3 is TGTGCCAGCAGCTCCCGGACAGCAGGGGAGACCCAGTACTTC.

V and J are TRBV5-1 and TRBJ2-3; tentative D call: TRBD1 (5 bases). CDR3 length equals 13 residues. Trimming removed 7 bases from V and 1 base from J, with 10 bases in between. The germline V gene has CDR1 SGHRS and CDR2 YFSETQ. Here the CDR3 reads CASGAGGTDTQYF. CDR3 coding DNA: TGCGCCAGCGGGGCAGGAGGCACAGATACGCAGTATTTT.

This clone was seen more than once but under ten times. This CDR3 is CASSFLAADTQYF. DNA of the CDR3: TGTGCCAGCAGCTTCTTAGCGGCGGATACGCAGTATTTT. The genes are TRBV7-2 and TRBJ2-3; the D gene is possibly TRBD2 (6 bases). Per the germline V gene, CDR1 is SGHTA and CDR2 is FQGNSA. V shed 3 bases and J shed 6 bases, with 10 bases lying between them. The CDR3 extends over 13 amino acids. Variable domain in full (rest from reference TRBV7-2 and TRBJ2-3): GAGVSQSPSNKVTEKGKDVELRCDPISGHTALYWYRQSLGQGLEFLIYFQGNSAPDKSGLPSDRFSAERTGGSVSTLTIQRTQQEDSAVYLCASSFLAADTQYFGPGTRLTVL.

V gene TRBV5-4 combines with J gene TRBJ2-1; the D gene is possibly TRBD2 (6 bases). From germline, CDR1 is SGHNT and CDR2 YYREEE (reference sequence). Trimming stripped 0 bases from V and 4 bases from J, with 8 bases between. The CDR3 has 14 amino acids. CDR3 in amino acids: CASSLVAAYNEQFF. Here the CDR3 DNA reads TGTGCCAGCAGCTTGGTAGCGGCTTACAATGAGCAGTTCTTC.

This chain joins TRBV12-3 or TRBV12-4 and TRBJ1-4; 9 bases match TRBD1. The CDR3 is 12 residues long. J lost 11 bases, V lost 6 bases, and 4 bases had no gene match. CDR3 nucleotides: TGTGCCAGCAGGACAGGGGGAGATAAACTGTTTTTT. Its translation is CASRTGGDKLFF.

The rearrangement uses TRBV7-9 and TRBJ2-7; TRBD2 matches at 8 bases. Losses at the gene ends were 5 bases for V and 3 bases for J; bases not matched to a gene: 9. The germline CDR1 and CDR2 sequences are SEHNR and FQNEAQ (reference sequence). The CDR3 has 15 amino acids. CDR3 sequence (DNA): TGTGCCAGCAGCCAAGGCGGGACTAGACTCTACGAGCAGTACTTC. It specifies CASSQGGTRLYEQYF.

J is TRBJ1-3 and V is TRBV18; 7 bases line up with TRBD1. Per germline, CDR1 KGHSH and CDR2 LQKENI. The CDR3 consists of 16 residues. V was pared by 3 bases and J by 0 bases, with 5 bases of the junction left unmatched. CDR3 sequence reads: CASSPGTESSGNTIYF. The CDR3 DNA follows: TGTGCCAGCTCACCCGGGACAGAGAGCTCTGGAAACACCATATATTTT.

The chain couples TRBV25-1 to TRBJ2-5; D is possibly TRBD2 (5 bases). The V end lost 3 bases, the J end lost 3 bases, and 17 bases lay between the germline ends. The CDR3 runs 16 residues. Germline V gene sequence: CDR1 MGHDK, CDR2 SYGVNS. CDR3 residues: CASSDSDSSKEETQYF. The CDR3 coding sequence is TGTGCCAGCAGTGACTCGGACTCCTCTAAAGAAGAGACCCAGTACTTC.